This entry features one T cell receptor beta chain sequence. Library preparation (for TCRbeta) was performed with unique molecular identifiers. MiXCR, applied by TCRdb to the PCR reads, yields one record per CDR3 protein. This table holds some 490,000 distinct CDR3 sequences, under 15% found once. CDR1 and CDR2 (germline): KGHSH, LQKENI. This CDR3 region has 16 residues. V gave up 3 bases and J gave up 6 bases; unmatched junction bases: 11. This sample was included in a study of T-cell reconstitution after alpha-beta-depleted transplantation in children. The V and J genes are TRBV18 and TRBJ2-1, with 7 bases that match TRBD2. The material was PBMCs from the stem cell graft donor, obtained from the stem cell graft. This TCR derives from a human donor who donated a stem cell graft to a child with combined immunodeficiency. CDR3 sequence (DNA): TGTGCCAGCTCACCTGAGGGGAGGCTAGCGGTCAATGAGCAGTTCTTC. This sequence encodes CASSPEGRLAVNEQFF.